This T cell receptor (beta chain) derives from a study of blood T cell repertoires in COVID-19. Turning to the study itself: From the United States, Italy and Spain came samples of acute and convalescent COVID-19. T cells, B-cell-depleted T cells, or PBMCs provided the cDNA or gDNA that served as material.

The germline gives CDR1 SGHTA, CDR2 FQGTGA. The CDR3 runs 11 residues. The V and J ends lost 3 bases and 10 bases respectively, with 7 bases between them. The age range of participants was about 18 to 90 years, with residence in about two dozen US areas. Allocation to cohorts depended on clinical history reported by the participants. A few counts support this clone. Generated by immunoSEQ multiplex PCR, the TCRdb table keeps only in-frame clones and is missing some. The sample yields a few hundred thousand clones, roughly nine tenths seen once. The sample taken for sequencing was PBMCs or T cells enriched from blood (not recorded which). The chain carries TRBV7-3 and TRBJ2-1, with a tentative D call TRBD2 (6 bases). This sequence was found in a woman aged 25 to 39 who had recovered from COVID-19. CDR3 amino acids: CASSLGGEQFF. DNA of the CDR3: TGTGCCAGCAGCTTGGGAGGAGAGCAGTTCTTC.